This T cell receptor (beta chain) was captured in a study of T-cell memory formation after mild COVID-19. Study results and caveats: A balance of CD4 and CD8 characterized clones contracting day 15 to 85, whereas later expanders leaned CD4+. The authors left the SARS-CoV-2 specificity of second-wave clones peaking on day 37 unconfirmed. Shrinking CD4+ clones were chiefly CM and EM; CD8+ ones were chiefly EMRA.

Germline values: CDR1 SEHNR, CDR2 FQNEAQ (reference sequence). This CDR3 is 13 amino acids long. The germline V and J ends were trimmed by 4 bases and 4 bases, with 9 bases remaining between them. There are a few counts of this clonotype. What it binds is not known. TCRdb re-analysed the 5' RACE reads in MiXCR, keeping a single row per CDR3 protein. This sample carries about 210,000 distinct CDR3 sequences, about 10% of them seen once, and the ten largest clones take approximately 3%. The gene calls are TRBV7-9 and TRBJ2-3, with D perhaps matching TRBD2 (5 bases). The receptor was isolated from a man aged 18 to 29 who had mild COVID-19 (a few samples of this study predate the infection). Cell type and time point are not known. The source material was PBMCs or a T cell subset sorted from them (not recorded which). The CDR3 sequence: CASSWAGADTQYF. CDR3 sequence (DNA): TGTGCCAGCAGCTGGGCCGGGGCAGATACGCAGTATTTT.